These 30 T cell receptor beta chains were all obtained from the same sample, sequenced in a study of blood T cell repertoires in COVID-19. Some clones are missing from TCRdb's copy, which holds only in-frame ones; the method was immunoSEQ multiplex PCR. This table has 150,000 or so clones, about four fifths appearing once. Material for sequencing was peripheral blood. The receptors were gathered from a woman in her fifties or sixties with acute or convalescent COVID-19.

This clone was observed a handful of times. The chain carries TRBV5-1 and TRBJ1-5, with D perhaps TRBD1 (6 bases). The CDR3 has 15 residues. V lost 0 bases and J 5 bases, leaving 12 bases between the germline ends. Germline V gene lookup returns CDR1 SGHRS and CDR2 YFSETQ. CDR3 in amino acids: CASSLEPGHYQPQHF. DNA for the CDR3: TGCGCCAGCAGCTTGGAACCGGGACATTATCAGCCCCAGCATTTT.

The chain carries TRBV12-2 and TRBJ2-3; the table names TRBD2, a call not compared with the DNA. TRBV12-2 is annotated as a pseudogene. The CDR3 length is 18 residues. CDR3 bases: TGTGCAAGTCGCTTAGCCCGGGGGGCCCTGCCCCGCACAGATACGCAGTATTTT. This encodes CASRLARGALPRTDTQYF.

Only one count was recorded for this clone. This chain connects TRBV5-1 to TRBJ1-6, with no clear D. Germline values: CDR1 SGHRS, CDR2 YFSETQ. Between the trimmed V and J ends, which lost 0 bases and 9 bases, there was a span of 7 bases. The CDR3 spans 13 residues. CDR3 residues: CASSLAGGSPLHF. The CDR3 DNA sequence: TGCGCCAGCAGCTTGGCCGGCGGTTCACCCCTCCACTTT. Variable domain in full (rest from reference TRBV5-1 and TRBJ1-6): KAGVTQTPRYLIKTRGQQVTLSCSPISGHRSVSWYQQTPGQGLQFLFEYFSETQRNKGNFPGRFSGRQFSNSRSEMNVSTLELGDSALYLCASSLAGGSPLHFGNGTRLTVT.

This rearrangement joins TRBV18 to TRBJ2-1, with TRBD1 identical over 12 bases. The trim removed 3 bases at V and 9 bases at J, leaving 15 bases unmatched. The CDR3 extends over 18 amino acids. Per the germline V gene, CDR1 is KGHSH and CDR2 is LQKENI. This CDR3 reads CASSPIRLGQGAWGEQFF. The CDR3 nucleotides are TGTGCCAGCTCACCGATCAGGCTGGGACAGGGGGCTTGGGGTGAGCAGTTCTTC.

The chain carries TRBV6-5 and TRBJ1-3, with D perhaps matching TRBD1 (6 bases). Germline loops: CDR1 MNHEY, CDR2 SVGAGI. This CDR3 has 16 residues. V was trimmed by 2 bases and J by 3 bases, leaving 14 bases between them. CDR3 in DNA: TGTGCCAGCAGTTACCGGGCCAGGGGAAGTGGAAACACCATATATTTT. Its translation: CASSYRARGSGNTIYF.

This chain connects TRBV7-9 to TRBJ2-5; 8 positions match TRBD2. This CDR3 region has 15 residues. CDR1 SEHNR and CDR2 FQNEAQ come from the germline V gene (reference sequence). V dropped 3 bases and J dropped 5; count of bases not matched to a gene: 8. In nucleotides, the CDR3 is TGTGCCAGCAGCTTCCCCACTAGCGGTGAGGAGACCCAGTACTTC. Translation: CASSFPTSGEETQYF.

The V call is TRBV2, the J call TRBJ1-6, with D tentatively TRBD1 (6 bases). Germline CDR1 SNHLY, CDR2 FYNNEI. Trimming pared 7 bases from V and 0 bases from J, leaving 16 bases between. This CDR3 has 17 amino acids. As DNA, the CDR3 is TGTGCCAGCATGACCCCAGGACAGAGCTCCTATAATTCACCCCTCCACTTT. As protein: CASMTPGQSSYNSPLHF.

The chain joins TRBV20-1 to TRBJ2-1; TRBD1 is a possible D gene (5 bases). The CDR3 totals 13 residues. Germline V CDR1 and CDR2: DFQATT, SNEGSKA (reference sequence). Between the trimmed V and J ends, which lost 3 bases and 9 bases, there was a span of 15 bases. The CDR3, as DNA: TGCAGTGCTAGTTCGATGGGGCCCGGTGAGCAGTTCTTC. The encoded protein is CSASSMGPGEQFF.

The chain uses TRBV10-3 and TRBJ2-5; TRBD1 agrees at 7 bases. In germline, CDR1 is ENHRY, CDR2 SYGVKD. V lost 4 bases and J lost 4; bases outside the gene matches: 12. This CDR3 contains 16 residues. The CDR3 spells CAISGQGKGAGETQYF. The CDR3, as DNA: TGTGCCATCAGTGGCCAGGGAAAGGGGGCGGGAGAGACCCAGTACTTC.

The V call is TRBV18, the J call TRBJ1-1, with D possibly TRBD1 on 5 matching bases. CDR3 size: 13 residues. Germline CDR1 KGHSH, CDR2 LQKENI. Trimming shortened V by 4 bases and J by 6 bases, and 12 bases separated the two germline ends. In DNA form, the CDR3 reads TGTGCCAGCTCACGACCGGACATCTCTGAAGCTTTCTTT. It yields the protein CASSRPDISEAFF.

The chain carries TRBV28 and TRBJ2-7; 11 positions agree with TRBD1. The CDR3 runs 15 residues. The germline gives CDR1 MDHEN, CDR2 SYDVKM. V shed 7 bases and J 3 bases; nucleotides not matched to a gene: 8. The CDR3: CASTAGTGGGYEQYV. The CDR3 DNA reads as TGTGCCAGCACCGCAGGGACAGGGGGGGGCTACGAGCAGTACGTC.

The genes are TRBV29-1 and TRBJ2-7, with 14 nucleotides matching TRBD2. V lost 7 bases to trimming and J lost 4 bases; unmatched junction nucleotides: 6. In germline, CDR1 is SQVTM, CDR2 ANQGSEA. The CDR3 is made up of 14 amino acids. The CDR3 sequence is CSASGLAGAYEQYF. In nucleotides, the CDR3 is TGCAGCGCTTCGGGACTAGCGGGGGCATACGAGCAGTACTTC.

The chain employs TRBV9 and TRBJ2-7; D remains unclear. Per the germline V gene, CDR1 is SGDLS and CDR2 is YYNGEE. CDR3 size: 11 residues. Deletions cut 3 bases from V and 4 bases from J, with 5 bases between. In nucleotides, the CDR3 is TGTGCCAGCAGCGGAGAGTACGAGCAGTACTTC. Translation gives CASSGEYEQYF.

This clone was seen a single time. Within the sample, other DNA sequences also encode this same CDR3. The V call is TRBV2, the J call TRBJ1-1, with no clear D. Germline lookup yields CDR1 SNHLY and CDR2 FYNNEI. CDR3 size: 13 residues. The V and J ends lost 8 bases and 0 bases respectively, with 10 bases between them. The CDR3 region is CASRAEVNTEAFF. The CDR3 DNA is TGTGCCAGCCGCGCGGAAGTGAACACTGAAGCTTTCTTT.

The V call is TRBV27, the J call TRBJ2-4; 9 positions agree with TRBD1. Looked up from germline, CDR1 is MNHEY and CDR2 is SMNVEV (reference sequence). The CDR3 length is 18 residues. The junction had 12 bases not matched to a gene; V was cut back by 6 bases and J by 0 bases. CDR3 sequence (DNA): TGTGCCAGCAGCCCCGGGACAGGGTTTTCTCTAGCCAAAAACATTCAGTACTTC. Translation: CASSPGTGFSLAKNIQYF.

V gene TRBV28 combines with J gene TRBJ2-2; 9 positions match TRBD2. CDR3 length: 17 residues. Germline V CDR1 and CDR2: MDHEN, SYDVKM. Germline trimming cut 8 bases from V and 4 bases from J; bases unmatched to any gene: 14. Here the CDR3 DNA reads TGTGCCAGCCGCTTGGGCGGGGGGGCCGCGGGCACCGGGGAGCTGTTTTTT. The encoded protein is CASRLGGGAAGTGELFF.

The CDR3 DNA sequence: TGTGCCAGTATGGGAACTCCCCGGACAGGGGTTGGAACTGAAGCTTTCTTT. It specifies CASMGTPRTGVGTEAFF. The rearrangement joins TRBV19 to TRBJ1-1, with 9 bases that match TRBD1. V dropped 7 bases and J dropped 5; count of bases not matched to a gene: 17. The V gene's germline CDR1 is LNHDA and CDR2 SQIVND (reference sequence). This CDR3 region has 17 residues. Drawing the rest from reference TRBV19 and TRBJ1-1, the complete variable domain is DGGITQSPKYLFRKEGQNVTLSCEQNLNHDAMYWYRQDPGQGLRLIYYSQIVNDFQKGDIAEGYSVSREKKESFPLTVTSAQKNPTAFYLCASMGTPRTGVGTEAFFGQGTRLTVV.

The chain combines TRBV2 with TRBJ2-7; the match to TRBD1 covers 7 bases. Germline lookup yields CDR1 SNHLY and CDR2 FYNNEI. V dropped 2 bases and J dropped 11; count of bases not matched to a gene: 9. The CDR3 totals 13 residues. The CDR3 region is CASSENTGERKYV. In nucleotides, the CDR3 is TGTGCCAGCAGTGAAAACACAGGGGAGAGGAAGTACGTC.

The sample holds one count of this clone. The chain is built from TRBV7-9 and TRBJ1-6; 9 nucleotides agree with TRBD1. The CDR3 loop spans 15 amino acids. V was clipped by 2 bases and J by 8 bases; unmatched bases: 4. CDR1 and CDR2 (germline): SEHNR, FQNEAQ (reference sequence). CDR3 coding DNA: TGTGCCAGCAGCTTACGGACAGGGGTGGATTCACCCCTCCACTTT. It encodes CASSLRTGVDSPLHF.

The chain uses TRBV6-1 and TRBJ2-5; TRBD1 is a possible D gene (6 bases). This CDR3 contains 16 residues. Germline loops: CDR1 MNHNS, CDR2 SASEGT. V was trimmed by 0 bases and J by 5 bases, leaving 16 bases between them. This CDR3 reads CASSEALRNRAETQYF. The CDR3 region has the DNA TGTGCCAGCAGTGAAGCGCTTCGGAACAGGGCCGAGACCCAGTACTTC.

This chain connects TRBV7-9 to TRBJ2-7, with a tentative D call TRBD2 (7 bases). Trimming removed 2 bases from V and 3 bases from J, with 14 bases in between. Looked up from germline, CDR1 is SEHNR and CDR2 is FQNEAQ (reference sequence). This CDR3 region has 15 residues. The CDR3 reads CASSLSRGGYYEQYF. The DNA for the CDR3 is TGTGCCAGCAGCTTAAGCCGCGGGGGCTACTACGAGCAGTACTTC. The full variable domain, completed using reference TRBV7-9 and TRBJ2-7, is DTGVSQNPRHKITKRGQNVTFRCDPISEHNRLYWYRQTLGQGPEFLTYFQNEAQLEKSRLLSDRFSAERPKGSFSTLEIQRTEQGDSAMYLCASSLSRGGYYEQYFGPGTRLTVT.

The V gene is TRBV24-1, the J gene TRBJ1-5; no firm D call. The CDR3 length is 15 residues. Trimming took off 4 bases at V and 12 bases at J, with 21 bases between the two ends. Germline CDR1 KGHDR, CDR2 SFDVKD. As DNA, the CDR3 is TGTGCCACCAGTGAGACGGGGTCACCTTCTCGTGGCCAGCATTTT. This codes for CATSETGSPSRGQHF.

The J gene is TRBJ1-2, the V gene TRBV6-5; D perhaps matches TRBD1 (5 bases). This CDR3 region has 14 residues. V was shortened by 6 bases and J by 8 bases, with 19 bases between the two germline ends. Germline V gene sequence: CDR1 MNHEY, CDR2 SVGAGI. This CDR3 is CASSSLDRRGGYTF. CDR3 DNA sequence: TGTGCCAGCAGCTCCCTGGATCGAAGGGGAGGCTACACCTTC.

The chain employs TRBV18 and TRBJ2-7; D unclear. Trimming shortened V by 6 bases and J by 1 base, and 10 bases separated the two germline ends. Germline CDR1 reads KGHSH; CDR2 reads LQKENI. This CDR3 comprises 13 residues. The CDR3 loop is CASSVGSSYEQYF. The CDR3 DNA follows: TGTGCCAGCTCTGTGGGCTCGTCCTACGAGCAGTACTTC.

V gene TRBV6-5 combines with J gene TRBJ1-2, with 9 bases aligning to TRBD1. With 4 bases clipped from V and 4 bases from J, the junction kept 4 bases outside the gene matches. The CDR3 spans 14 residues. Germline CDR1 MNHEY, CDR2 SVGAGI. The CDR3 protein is CASSSGTGSYGYTF. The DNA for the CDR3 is TGTGCCAGCAGTTCCGGGACAGGGTCCTATGGCTACACCTTC.

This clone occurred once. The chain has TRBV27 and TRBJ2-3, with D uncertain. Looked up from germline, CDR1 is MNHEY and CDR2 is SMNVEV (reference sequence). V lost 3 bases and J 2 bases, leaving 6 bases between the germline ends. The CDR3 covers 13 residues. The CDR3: CASSFTHTDTQYF. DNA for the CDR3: TGTGCCAGCAGTTTTACACACACAGATACGCAGTATTTT.

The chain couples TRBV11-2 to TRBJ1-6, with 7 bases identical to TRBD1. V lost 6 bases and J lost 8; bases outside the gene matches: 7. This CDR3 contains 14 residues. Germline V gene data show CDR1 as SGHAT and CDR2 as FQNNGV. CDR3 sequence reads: CASSRGQAYSPLHF. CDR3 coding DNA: TGTGCCAGCAGTCGTGGACAGGCTTATTCACCCCTCCACTTT.

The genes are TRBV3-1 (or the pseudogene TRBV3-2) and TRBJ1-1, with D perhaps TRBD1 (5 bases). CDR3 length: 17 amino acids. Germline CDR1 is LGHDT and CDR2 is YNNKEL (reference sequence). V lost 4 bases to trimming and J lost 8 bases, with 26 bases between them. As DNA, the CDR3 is TGTGCCAGCAGCCTAAAAGCGGGCCGGGACCTCCTGCGGGAAGCTTTCTTT. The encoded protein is CASSLKAGRDLLREAFF.

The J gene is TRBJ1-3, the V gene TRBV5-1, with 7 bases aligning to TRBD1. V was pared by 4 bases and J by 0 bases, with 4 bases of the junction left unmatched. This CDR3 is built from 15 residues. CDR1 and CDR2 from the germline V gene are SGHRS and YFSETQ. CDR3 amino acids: CASSQGQLSGNTIYF. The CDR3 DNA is TGCGCCAGCAGCCAGGGACAGCTCTCTGGAAACACCATATATTTT.

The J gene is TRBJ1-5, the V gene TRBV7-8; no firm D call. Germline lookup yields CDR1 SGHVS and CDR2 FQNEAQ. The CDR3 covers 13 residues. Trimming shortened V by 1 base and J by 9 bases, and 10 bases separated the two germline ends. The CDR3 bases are TGTGCCAGCAGCTTAGTAGGAGGAGGGCCCCAGCATTTT. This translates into CASSLVGGGPQHF.